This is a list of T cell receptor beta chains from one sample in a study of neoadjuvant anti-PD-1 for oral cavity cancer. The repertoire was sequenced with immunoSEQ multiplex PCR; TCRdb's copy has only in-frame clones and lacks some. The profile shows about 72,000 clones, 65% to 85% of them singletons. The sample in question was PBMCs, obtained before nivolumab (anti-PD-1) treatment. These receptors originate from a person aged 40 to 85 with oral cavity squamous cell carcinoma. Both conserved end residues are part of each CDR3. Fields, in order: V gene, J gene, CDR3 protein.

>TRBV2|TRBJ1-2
CASKGALGVGGYTF
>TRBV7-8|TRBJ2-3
CASSPSRGLAKLTDTDTQYF
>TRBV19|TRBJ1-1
CASSIFKSGPNTEAFF
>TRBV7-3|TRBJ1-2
CASSLTPRAGGYTF
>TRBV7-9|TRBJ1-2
CASNEAESNYGYTF
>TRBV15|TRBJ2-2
CATSGGAPGELFF
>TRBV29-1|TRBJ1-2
CSVDPLADNYGYTF
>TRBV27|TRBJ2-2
CASSAGGQGMPGELFF
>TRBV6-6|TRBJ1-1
CASSYSSGQMNTEAFF
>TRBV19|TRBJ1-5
CASRPGQGSNQPQHF
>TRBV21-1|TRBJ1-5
CASSKDSNQPQHF
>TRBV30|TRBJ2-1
CAWTGLTYNEQFF
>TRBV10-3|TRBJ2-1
CVTATVVGAEQFF
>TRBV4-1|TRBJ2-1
CASSQDLGRTGPYNEQFF
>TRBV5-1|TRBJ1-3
CASRSSGNTIYF
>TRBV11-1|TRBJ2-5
CASSNLAVQETQYF
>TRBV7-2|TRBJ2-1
CASSPLRSSYNEQFF
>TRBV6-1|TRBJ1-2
CASSVAGSGYTF
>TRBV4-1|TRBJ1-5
CASSHAGTGFTSNQPQHF
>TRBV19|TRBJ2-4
CASSTSGGNIQYF
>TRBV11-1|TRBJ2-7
CASSHGQGSSEQYF
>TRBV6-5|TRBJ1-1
CASSYSQSVNTEAFF
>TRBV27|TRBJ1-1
CASRVTSGLLGNTEAFF
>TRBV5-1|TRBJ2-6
CASSFRDSIFSGANVLTF
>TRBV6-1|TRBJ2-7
CASRPGQTYEQYF
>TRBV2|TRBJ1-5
CASSLTGGHSNQPQHF
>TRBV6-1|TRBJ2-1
CASNRDRINGEQFF
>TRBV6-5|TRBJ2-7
CASSRPSAREQYF
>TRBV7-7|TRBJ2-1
CASSLSRLAGDNEQFF
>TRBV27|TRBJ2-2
CASSLGMNTGELFF
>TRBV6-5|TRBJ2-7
CASRVSGAYEQYF
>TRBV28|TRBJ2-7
CASSLTASNSYEQYF
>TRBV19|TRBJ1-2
CASSPTGPRTNYGYTF
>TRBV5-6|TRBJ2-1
CASSPSFGTAGEDEQFF
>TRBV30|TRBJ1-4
CAWSEDLVKLFF
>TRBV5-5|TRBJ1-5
CASSLTGGGSQPQHF
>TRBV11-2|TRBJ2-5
CASSLIRSGQRKETQYF
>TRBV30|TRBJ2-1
CAWTDTLDEQFF
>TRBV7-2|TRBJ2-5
CASSSRVRVETQYF
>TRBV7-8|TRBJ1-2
CASSYRTARNYGYTF
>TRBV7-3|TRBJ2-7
CASSLNGGEQYF
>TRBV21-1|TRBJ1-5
CASSKTLGSNQPQHF
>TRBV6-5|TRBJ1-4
CASSTRLHNEKLFF
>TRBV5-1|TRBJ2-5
CASSLGKGQETQYF